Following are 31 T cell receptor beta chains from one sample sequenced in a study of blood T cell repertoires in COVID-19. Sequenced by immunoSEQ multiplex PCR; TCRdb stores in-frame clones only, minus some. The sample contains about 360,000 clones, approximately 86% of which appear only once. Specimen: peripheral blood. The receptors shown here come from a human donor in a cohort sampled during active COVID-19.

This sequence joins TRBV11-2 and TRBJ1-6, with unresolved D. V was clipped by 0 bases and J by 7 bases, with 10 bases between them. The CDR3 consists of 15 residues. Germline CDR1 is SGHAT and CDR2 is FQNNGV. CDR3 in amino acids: CASSLDMRPNSPLHF. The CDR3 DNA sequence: TGTGCCAGCAGCTTAGATATGCGTCCCAATTCACCCCTCCACTTT.

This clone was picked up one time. This CDR3 is CASSLDGTSYQPQHF. The CDR3 DNA follows: TGTGCCAGCAGCCTTGACGGGACAAGTTATCAGCCCCAGCATTTT. The chain has TRBV5-5 and TRBJ1-5; maybe TRBD1 (6 bases). Germline V CDR1 and CDR2: SGHKS, YYEKEE (reference sequence). The CDR3 length is 15 residues. V dropped 4 bases and J dropped 5 bases, with 16 bases sitting between them.

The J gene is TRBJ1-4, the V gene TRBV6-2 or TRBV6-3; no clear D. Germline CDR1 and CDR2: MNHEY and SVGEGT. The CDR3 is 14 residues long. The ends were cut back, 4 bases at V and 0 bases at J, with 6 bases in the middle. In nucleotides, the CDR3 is TGTGCCAGCAGTTTGACTGCAACTAATGAAAAACTGTTTTTT. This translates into CASSLTATNEKLFF.

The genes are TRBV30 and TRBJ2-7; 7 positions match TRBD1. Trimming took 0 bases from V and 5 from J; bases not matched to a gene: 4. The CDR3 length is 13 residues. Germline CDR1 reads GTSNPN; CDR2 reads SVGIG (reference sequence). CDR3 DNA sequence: TGTGCCTGGAGTGTTGACAGGGAGAACGAGCAGTACTTC. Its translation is CAWSVDRENEQYF.

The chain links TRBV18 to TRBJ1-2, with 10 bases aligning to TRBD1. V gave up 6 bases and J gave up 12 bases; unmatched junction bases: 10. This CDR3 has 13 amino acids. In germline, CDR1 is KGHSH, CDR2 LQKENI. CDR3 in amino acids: CASSTGDRGLHTF. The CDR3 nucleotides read TGTGCCAGCTCGACGGGGGACAGGGGCCTTCACACCTTC. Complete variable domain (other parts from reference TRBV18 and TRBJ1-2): NAGVMQNPRHLVRRRGQEARLRCSPMKGHSHVYWYRQLPEEGLKFMVYLQKENIIDESGMPKERFSAEFPKEGPSILRIQQVVRGDSAAYFCASSTGDRGLHTFGSGTRLTVV.

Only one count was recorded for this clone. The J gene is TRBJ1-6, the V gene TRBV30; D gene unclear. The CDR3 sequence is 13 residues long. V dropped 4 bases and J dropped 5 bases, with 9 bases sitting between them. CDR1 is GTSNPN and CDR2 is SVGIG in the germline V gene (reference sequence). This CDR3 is CAWTGENNSPLHF. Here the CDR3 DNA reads TGTGCCTGGACGGGTGAGAATAATTCACCCCTCCACTTT.

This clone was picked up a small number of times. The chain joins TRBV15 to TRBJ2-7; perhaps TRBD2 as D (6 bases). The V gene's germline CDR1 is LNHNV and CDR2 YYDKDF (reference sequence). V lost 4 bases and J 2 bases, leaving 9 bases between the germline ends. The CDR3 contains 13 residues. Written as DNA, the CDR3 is TGTGCCACCAGCATCCGACTAGCCTACGAGCAGTACTTC. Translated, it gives CATSIRLAYEQYF. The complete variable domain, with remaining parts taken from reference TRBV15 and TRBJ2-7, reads DAMVIQNPRYQVTQFGKPVTLSCSQTLNHNVMYWYQQKSSQAPKLLFHYYDKDFNNEADTPDNFQSRRPNTSFCFLDIRSPGLGDTAMYLCATSIRLAYEQYFGPGTRLTVT.

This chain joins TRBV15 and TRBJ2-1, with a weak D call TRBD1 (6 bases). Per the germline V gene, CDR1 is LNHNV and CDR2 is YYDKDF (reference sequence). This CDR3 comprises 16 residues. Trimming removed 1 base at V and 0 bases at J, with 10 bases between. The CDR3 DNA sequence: TGTGCCACCAGCAGAGGAACACAGGGCTCCTACAATGAGCAGTTCTTC. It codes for CATSRGTQGSYNEQFF.

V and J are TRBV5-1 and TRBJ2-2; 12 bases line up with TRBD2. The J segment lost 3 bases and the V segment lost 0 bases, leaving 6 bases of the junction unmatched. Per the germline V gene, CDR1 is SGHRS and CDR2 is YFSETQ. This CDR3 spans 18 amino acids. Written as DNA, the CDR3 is TGCGCCAGCAGCTTGGCGGCTAGCGGGGGGGCCGACACCGGGGAGCTGTTTTTT. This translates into CASSLAASGGADTGELFF. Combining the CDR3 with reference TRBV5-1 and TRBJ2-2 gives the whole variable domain KAGVTQTPRYLIKTRGQQVTLSCSPISGHRSVSWYQQTPGQGLQFLFEYFSETQRNKGNFPGRFSGRQFSNSRSEMNVSTLELGDSALYLCASSLAASGGADTGELFFGEGSRLTVL.

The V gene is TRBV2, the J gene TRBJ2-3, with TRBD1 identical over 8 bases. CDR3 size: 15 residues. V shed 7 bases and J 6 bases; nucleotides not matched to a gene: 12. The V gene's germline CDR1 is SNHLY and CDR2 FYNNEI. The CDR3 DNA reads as TGTGCCAGCACTTGGACAGGGTCTACGGCCGATACGCAGTATTTT. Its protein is CASTWTGSTADTQYF.

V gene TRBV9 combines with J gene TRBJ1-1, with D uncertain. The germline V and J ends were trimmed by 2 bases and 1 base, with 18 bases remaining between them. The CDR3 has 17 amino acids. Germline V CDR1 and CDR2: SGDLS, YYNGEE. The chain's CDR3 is CASSVWGAPLPNTEAFF. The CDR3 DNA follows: TGTGCCAGCAGCGTCTGGGGAGCCCCCCTCCCGAACACTGAAGCTTTCTTT.

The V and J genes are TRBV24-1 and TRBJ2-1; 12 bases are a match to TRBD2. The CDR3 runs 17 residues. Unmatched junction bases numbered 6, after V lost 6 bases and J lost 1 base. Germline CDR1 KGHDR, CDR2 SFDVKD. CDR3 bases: TGTGCCACCAGTATCGGACTAGCGGGAAGTTCCTACAATGAGCAGTTCTTC. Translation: CATSIGLAGSSYNEQFF.

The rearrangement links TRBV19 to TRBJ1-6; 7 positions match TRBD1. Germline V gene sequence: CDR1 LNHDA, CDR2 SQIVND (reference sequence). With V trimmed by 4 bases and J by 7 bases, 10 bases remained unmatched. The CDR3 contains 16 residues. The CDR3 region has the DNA TGTGCCAGTAGTACCGACAGGGTGAGCGGGAATTCACCCCTCCACTTT. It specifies CASSTDRVSGNSPLHF.

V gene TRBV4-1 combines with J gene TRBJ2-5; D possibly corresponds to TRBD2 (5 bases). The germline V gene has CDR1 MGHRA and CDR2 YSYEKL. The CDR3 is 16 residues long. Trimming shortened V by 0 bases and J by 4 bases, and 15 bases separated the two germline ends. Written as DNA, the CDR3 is TGCGCCAGCAGCCAAGATTCGACTTGGGAGAGAGAGACCCAGTACTTC. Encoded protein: CASSQDSTWERETQYF.

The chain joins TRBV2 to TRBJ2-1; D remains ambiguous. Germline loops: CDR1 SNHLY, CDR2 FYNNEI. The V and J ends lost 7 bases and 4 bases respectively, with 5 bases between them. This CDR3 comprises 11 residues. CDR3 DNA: TGTGCCAGCACTCTGTACAATGAGCAGTTCTTC. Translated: CASTLYNEQFF.

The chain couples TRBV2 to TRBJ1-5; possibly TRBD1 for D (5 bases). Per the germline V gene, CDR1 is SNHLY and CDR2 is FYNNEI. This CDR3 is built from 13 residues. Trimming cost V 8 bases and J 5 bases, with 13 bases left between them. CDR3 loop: CASGRQGDQPQHF. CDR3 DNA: TGTGCCAGCGGGAGGCAGGGCGATCAGCCCCAGCATTTT.

The CDR3 reads CASSSEGRQGDGHYGYTF. The DNA for the CDR3 is TGTGCCAGCAGCTCCGAGGGACGCCAGGGGGACGGCCACTATGGCTACACCTTC. The chain employs TRBV9 and TRBJ1-2; 7 bases match TRBD1. Per the germline V gene, CDR1 is SGDLS and CDR2 is YYNGEE. The CDR3 spans 18 residues. The V segment lost 4 bases and the J segment 3 bases; nucleotides outside the gene matches: 18. Together with reference TRBV9 and TRBJ1-2, the CDR3 gives the full variable domain: DSGVTQTPKHLITATGQRVTLRCSPRSGDLSVYWYQQSLDQGLQFLIQYYNGEERAKGNILERFSAQQFPDLHSELNLSSLELGDSALYFCASSSEGRQGDGHYGYTFGSGTRLTVV.

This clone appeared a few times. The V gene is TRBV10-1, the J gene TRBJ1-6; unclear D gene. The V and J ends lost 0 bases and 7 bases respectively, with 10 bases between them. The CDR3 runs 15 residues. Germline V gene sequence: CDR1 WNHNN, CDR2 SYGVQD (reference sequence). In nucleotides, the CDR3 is TGCGCCAGCAGTGAGTCCCGGACTGAAAATTCACCCCTCCACTTT. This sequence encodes CASSESRTENSPLHF.

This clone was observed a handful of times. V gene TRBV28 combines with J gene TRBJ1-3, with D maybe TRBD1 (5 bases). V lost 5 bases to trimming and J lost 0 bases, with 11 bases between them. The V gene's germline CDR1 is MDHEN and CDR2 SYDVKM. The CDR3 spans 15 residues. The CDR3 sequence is CASSERQHSGNTIYF. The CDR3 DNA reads TGTGCCAGCAGTGAACGACAGCACTCTGGAAACACCATATATTTT.

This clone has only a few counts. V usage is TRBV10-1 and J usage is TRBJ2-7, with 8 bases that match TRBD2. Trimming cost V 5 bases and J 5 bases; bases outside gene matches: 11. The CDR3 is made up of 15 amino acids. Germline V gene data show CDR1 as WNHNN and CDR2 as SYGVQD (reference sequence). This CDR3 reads CASSPAGTRHDEQYF. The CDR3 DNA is TGCGCCAGCAGTCCTGCCGGGACTAGACATGACGAGCAGTACTTC.

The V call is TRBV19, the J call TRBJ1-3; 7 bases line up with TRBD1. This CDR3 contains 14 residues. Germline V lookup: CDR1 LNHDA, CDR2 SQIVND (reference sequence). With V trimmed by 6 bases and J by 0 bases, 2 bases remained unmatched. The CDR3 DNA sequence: TGTGCCAGTAGGGACAGGAGCTCTGGAAACACCATATATTTT. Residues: CASRDRSSGNTIYF.

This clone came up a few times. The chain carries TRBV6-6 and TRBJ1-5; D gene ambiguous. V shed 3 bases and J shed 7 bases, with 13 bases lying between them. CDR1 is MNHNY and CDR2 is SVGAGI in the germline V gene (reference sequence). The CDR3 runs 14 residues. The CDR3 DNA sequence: TGTGCCAGCAGTTATGGAGGAGAAAACCAGCCCCAGCATTTT. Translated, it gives CASSYGGENQPQHF.

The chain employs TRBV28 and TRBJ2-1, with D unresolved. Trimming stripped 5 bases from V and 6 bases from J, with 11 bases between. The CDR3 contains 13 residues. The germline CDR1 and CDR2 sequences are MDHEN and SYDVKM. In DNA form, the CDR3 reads TGTGCCAGCAGTCCCTTTACTCCCAATGAGCAGTTCTTC. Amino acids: CASSPFTPNEQFF.

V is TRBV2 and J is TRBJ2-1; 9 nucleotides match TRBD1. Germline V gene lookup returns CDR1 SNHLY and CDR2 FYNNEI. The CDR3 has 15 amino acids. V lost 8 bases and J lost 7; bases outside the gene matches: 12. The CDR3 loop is CASGKYRGQGNEQFF. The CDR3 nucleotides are TGTGCCAGCGGGAAATACAGGGGGCAAGGGAATGAGCAGTTCTTC.

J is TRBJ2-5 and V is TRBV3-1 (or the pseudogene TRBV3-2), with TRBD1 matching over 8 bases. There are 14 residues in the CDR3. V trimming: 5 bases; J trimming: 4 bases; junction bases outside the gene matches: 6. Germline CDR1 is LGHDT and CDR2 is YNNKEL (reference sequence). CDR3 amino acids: CASSDGQGGETQYF. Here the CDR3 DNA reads TGTGCCAGCAGCGACGGACAGGGCGGAGAGACCCAGTACTTC.

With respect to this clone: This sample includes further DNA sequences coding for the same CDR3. The CDR3 is CASSSGSTEAFF. In DNA form, the CDR3 reads TGTGCCAGCAGTTCAGGGTCCACTGAAGCTTTCTTT. The chain uses TRBV27 and TRBJ1-1, with a tentative D call TRBD1 (5 bases). V lost 4 bases and J 4 bases, leaving 7 bases between the germline ends. The CDR3 spans 12 residues. CDR1 and CDR2 (germline): MNHEY, SMNVEV (reference sequence).

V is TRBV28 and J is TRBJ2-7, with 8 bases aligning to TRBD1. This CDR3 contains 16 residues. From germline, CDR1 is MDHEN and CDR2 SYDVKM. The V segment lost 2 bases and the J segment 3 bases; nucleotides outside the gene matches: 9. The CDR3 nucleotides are TGTGCCAGCAGTTTAAGGTCTTGGACAGGGAGCTACGAGCAGTACTTC. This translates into CASSLRSWTGSYEQYF. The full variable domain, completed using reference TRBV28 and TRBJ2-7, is DVKVTQSSRYLVKRTGEKVFLECVQDMDHENMFWYRQDPGLGLRLIYFSYDVKMKEKGDIPEGYSVSREKKERFSLILESASTNQTSMYLCASSLRSWTGSYEQYFGPGTRLTVT.

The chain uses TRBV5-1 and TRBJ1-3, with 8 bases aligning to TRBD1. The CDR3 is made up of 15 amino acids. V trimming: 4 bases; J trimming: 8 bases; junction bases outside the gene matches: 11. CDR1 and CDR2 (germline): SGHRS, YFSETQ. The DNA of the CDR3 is TGCGCCAGCAGCAAAAGACAGGGGTCGACGGACACCATATATTTT. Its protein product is CASSKRQGSTDTIYF.

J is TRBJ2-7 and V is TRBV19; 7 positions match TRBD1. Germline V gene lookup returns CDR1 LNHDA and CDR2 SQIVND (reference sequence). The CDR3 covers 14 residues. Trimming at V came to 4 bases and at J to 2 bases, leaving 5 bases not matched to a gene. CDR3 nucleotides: TGTGCCAGTAGTAAGGACAGGATAGCCTACGAGCAGTACTTC. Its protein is CASSKDRIAYEQYF.

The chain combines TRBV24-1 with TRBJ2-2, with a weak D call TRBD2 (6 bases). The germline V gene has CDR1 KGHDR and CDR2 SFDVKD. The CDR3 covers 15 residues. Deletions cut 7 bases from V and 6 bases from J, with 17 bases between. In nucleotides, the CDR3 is TGTGCCACCAGGGCCGGAGGGCCCGGGGCCGGGGAGCTGTTTTTT. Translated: CATRAGGPGAGELFF.

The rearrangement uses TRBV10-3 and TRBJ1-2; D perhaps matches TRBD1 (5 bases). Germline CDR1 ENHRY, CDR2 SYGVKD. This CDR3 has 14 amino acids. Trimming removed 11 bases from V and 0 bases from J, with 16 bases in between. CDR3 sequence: CAPRLGGSNYGYTF. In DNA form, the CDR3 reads TGTGCCCCGCGGCTGGGGGGTTCTAACTATGGCTACACCTTC.